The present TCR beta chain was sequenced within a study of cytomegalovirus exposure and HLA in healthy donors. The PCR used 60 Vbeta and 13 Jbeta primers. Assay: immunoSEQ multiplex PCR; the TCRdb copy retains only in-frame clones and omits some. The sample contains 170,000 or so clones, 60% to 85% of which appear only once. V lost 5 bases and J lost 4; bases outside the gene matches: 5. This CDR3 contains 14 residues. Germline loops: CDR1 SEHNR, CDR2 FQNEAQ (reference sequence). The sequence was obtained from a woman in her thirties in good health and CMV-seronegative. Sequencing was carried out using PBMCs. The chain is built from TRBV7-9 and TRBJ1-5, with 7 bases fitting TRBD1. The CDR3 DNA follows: TGTGCCAGCAGCCCCGCAGGGGGAAATCAGCCCCAGCATTTT. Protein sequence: CASSPAGGNQPQHF.